The 9 T cell receptor beta chains presented below share a single source sample, sequenced in a study of regulatory T cells in long-lasting Graves disease. Time point here: newly diagnosed GD, antithyroid drugs for less than 3 months. The TCR library used RNA extracted from PBMCs. To make TCR beta libraries, researchers used iRepertoire HTBI primers and Arm-PCR of CDR3 regions. TCRdb called the multiplex PCR reads again in MiXCR, with one record for every CDR3 protein. The data show 500,000 or so distinct CDR3 sequences, approximately 15% seen once. These data were also reused for a study on T cells in Graves' hyperthyroidism and ophthalmopathy.

The specimen was peripheral blood mononuclear cells (PBMCs), collected at new diagnosis, from a patient treated with antithyroid drugs. The receptors shown here come from a woman in her forties or fifties with Graves disease.

This clonotype was counted at least ten times. The chain has TRBV12-3 or TRBV12-4 and TRBJ1-1; no clear D. V lost 2 bases and J 5 bases, leaving 12 bases between the germline ends. This CDR3 region has 14 residues. In DNA, the CDR3 is TGTGCCAGCAGTTTATCGTTTGAGGGAACTGAAGCTTTCTTT. It specifies CASSLSFEGTEAFF.

This clonotype was observed a single time. The gene calls are TRBV11-2 and TRBJ2-2, with 15 nucleotides matching TRBD2. The CDR3 consists of 20 residues. CDR1 is SGHAT and CDR2 is FQNNGV in the germline V gene. Trimming at V came to 0 bases and at J to 6 bases, leaving 11 bases not matched to a gene. CDR3 nucleotides: TGTGCCAGCAGCTTAGATCGCCGGACTAGCGGGAGGGCCGGGGCCGGGGAGCTGTTTTTT. As protein: CASSLDRRTSGRAGAGELFF.

This clonotype has at least ten counts. The genes are TRBV7-2 and TRBJ2-7, with D uncertain. Germline CDR1 and CDR2: SGHTA and FQGNSA. The V and J ends lost 1 base and 2 bases respectively, with 6 bases between them. The CDR3 has 13 residues. The CDR3 nucleotides are TGTGCCAGCAGCTTAGTCGGCCCCTACGAGCAGTACTTC. Translation gives CASSLVGPYEQYF.

The table lists this clonotype with many counts. The chain combines TRBV7-9 with TRBJ2-3, with TRBD2 matching 12 bases. Germline V gene sequence: CDR1 SEHNR, CDR2 FQNEAQ (reference sequence). The CDR3 extends over 16 amino acids. The V gene end was trimmed by 5 bases and the J gene end by 4 bases; junction bases not matched to a gene: 7. This CDR3 reads CASSTRLAGESDTQYF. In DNA form, the CDR3 reads TGTGCCAGCAGCACCCGACTAGCGGGAGAGTCAGATACGCAGTATTTT.

In this sample, this clonotype turned up many times. This rearrangement joins TRBV3-1 to TRBJ2-7; D remains unclear. The CDR3 spans 14 residues. Germline V gene sequence: CDR1 LGHDT, CDR2 YNNKEL (reference sequence). V was trimmed by 0 bases and J by 6 bases, leaving 12 bases between them. CDR3 sequence (DNA): TGTGCCAGCAGCCAAGATACCGGGCCGGGCGAGCAGTACTTC. Translated, it gives CASSQDTGPGEQYF.

The chain couples TRBV4-1 to TRBJ2-1; 14 bases line up with TRBD2. This CDR3 spans 21 amino acids. V trimming: 1 base; J trimming: 1 base; junction bases outside the gene matches: 12. The germline V gene has CDR1 MGHRA and CDR2 YSYEKL. In DNA, the CDR3 is TGCGCCAGCAGCCAAGGTGGGGGACACGGGACTAGCGGGGGATCCTACAATGAGCAGTTCTTC. Amino acid sequence: CASSQGGGHGTSGGSYNEQFF.

This clonotype was recorded at least ten times. V gene TRBV2 combines with J gene TRBJ1-2; D remains unclear. This CDR3 is 13 amino acids long. V lost 6 bases and J lost 8, with 16 bases in between. The germline V gene has CDR1 SNHLY and CDR2 FYNNEI. The CDR3 region has the DNA TGTGCCAGCAGAGTTACCAAGGATCAGGGCTACACCTTC. It yields the protein CASRVTKDQGYTF. The whole variable domain, remainder taken from reference TRBV2 and TRBJ1-2, is EPEVTQTPSHQVTQMGQEVILRCVPISNHLYFYWYRQILGQKVEFLVSFYNNEISEKSEIFDDQFSVERPDGSNFTLKIRSTKLEDSAMYFCASRVTKDQGYTFGSGTRLTVV.

There are a few counts of this clonotype. The chain links TRBV5-1 to TRBJ2-7; 10 bases align to TRBD1. The V segment lost 4 bases and the J segment 2 bases; nucleotides outside the gene matches: 3. This CDR3 comprises 14 residues. Germline CDR1 reads SGHRS; CDR2 reads YFSETQ. This CDR3 reads CASSAGTGAYEQYF. The DNA for the CDR3 is TGCGCCAGCAGCGCCGGGACAGGGGCCTACGAGCAGTACTTC. Looking up the rest from reference TRBV5-1 and TRBJ2-7 gives the full variable domain: KAGVTQTPRYLIKTRGQQVTLSCSPISGHRSVSWYQQTPGQGLQFLFEYFSETQRNKGNFPGRFSGRQFSNSRSEMNVSTLELGDSALYLCASSAGTGAYEQYFGPGTRLTVT.

This clonotype was observed a handful of times. This chain joins TRBV9 and TRBJ2-5, with D unclear. This CDR3 contains 15 residues. Trimming pared 0 bases from V and 2 bases from J, leaving 11 bases between. Looked up from germline, CDR1 is SGDLS and CDR2 is YYNGEE. DNA for the CDR3: TGTGCCAGCAGCGTAGGGGTCCAGCTTCAAGAGACCCAGTACTTC. It translates to CASSVGVQLQETQYF.